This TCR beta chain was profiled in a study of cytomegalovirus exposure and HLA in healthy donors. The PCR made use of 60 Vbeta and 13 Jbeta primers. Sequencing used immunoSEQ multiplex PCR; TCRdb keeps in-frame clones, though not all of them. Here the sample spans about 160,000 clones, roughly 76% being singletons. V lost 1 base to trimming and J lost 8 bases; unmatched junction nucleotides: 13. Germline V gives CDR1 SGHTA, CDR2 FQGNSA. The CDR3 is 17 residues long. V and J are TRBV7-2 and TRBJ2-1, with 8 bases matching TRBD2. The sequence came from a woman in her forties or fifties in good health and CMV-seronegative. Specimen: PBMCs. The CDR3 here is CASSLDFSAGGSDEQFF. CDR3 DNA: TGTGCCAGCAGCTTAGATTTTTCGGCGGGAGGAAGCGATGAGCAGTTCTTC.